The 3 T cell receptor beta chains below come from one sample, sequenced in a study of blood T cells in healthy people across ages. It was with a sample-barcoded 5' primer and a J-beta primer mix that a second PCR of roughly 6 to 12 cycles was run. MiXCR was run by TCRdb on the 5' RACE reads, yielding one entry per CDR3 protein. The table has approximately 810,000 distinct CDR3 sequences, roughly 35% seen once. The sequenced sample consisted of blood. Receptor source: a man between 18 and 35 years old in good health.

This clonotype was seen more than once but under ten times. The chain employs TRBV27 and TRBJ2-1; perhaps TRBD2 as D (5 bases). The CDR3 sequence is 14 residues long. Trimming stripped 2 bases from V and 6 bases from J, with 11 bases between. Per germline, CDR1 MNHEY and CDR2 SMNVEV (reference sequence). The CDR3 sequence: CASSLRGWGNEQFF. CDR3 coding DNA: TGTGCCAGCAGTTTACGGGGATGGGGCAATGAGCAGTTCTTC.

Details on this clonotype: A read error may explain this, as a much larger clone is one base away. The rearrangement uses TRBV18 and TRBJ2-5; possibly TRBD2 for D (7 bases). Trimming cost V 1 base and J 2 bases, with 17 bases left between them. CDR1 KGHSH and CDR2 LQKENI come from the germline V gene. The CDR3 spans 17 residues. The CDR3 protein is CASSPRRAGTKQETQYF. The CDR3 DNA reads TGTGCCAGCTCACCACGACGAGCGGGGACAAAACAAGAGACCCAGTACTTC.

The gene calls are TRBV5-1 and TRBJ1-2, with D tentatively TRBD1 (5 bases). From germline, CDR1 is SGHRS and CDR2 YFSETQ. V lost 1 base and J 5 bases, leaving 12 bases between the germline ends. This CDR3 is 14 amino acids long. Here the CDR3 reads CASSLNGDSYGYTF. For the CDR3, the DNA is TGCGCCAGCAGCTTGAATGGTGACAGTTATGGCTACACCTTC.